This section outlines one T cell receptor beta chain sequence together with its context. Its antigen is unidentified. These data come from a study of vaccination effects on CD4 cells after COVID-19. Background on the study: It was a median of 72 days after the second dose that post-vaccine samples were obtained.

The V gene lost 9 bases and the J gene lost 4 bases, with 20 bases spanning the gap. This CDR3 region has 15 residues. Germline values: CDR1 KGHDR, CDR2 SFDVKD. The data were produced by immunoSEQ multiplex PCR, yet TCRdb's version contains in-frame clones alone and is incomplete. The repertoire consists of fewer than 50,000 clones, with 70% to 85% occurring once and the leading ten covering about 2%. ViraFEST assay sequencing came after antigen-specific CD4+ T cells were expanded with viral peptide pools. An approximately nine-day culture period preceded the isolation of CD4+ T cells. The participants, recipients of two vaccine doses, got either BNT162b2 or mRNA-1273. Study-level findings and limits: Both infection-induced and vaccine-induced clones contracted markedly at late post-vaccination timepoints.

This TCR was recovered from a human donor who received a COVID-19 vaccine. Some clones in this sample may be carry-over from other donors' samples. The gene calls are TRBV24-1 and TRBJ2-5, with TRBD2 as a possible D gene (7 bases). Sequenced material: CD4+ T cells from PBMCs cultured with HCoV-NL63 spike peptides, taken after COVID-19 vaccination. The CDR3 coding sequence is TGTGCCACCCAACAAAGGGGGGGCGTCAGAGAGACCCAGTACTTC. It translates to CATQQRGGVRETQYF.